These T cell receptor beta chains were read from a single sample in a study of blood T cell repertoires in COVID-19. The data were produced by immunoSEQ multiplex PCR, yet TCRdb's version contains in-frame clones alone and is incomplete. The table includes about 120,000 clones, roughly four fifths detected once. Sequencing used peripheral blood. The receptors were gathered from a human donor in a cohort sampled during active COVID-19. Both conserved end residues are part of each CDR3. Fields, in order: CDR3 length, V gene, J gene, clone size, D gene, CDR3 DNA, CDR3 protein. The D gene is left open where the match is weak. Clone size is shown for a subset of rows, as once, few, many or a class of expanded clone.

cdr3_length: 15
v_call: TRBV10-1
j_call: TRBJ2-3
clone_size: NA
d_call: NA
cdr3_nt: TGCGCCAGCAGTGAATCAGCGACTAGCACAGATACGCAGTATTTT
cdr3_aa: CASSESATSTDTQYF

cdr3_length: 15
v_call: TRBV11-2
j_call: TRBJ1-1
clone_size: NA
d_call: TRBD1
cdr3_nt: TGTGCCAGCAGCTACGGGGACAGGAGGAACACTGAAGCTTTCTTT
cdr3_aa: CASSYGDRRNTEAFF

cdr3_length: 13
v_call: TRBV11-3
j_call: TRBJ1-1
clone_size: few
d_call: NA
cdr3_nt: TGTGCCAGCAGCTTACAGGGGAACACTGAAGCTTTCTTT
cdr3_aa: CASSLQGNTEAFF

cdr3_length: 16
v_call: TRBV6-1
j_call: TRBJ2-5
clone_size: few
d_call: NA
cdr3_nt: TGTGCCAGCAGTGAAGGAATAAGACAGCTCCAAGAGACCCAGTACTTC
cdr3_aa: CASSEGIRQLQETQYF

cdr3_length: 16
v_call: TRBV5-4
j_call: TRBJ2-7
clone_size: medium-sized
d_call: TRBD1
cdr3_nt: TGTGCCAGCAGCTTGGACAGGGGGATGGTTACCTACGAGCAGTACTTC
cdr3_aa: CASSLDRGMVTYEQYF

cdr3_length: 16
v_call: TRBV3-1/TRBV3-2
j_call: TRBJ1-3
clone_size: NA
d_call: NA
cdr3_nt: TGTGCCAGCAGCCGGACCCGTCAGGGGAGCTCCGAAGCTTATCATTTT
cdr3_aa: CASSRTRQGSSEAYHF

cdr3_length: 14
v_call: TRBV19
j_call: TRBJ1-4
clone_size: NA
d_call: NA
cdr3_nt: TGTGCCAGTAGCCCCAGATCTTATAATGAAAAACTGTTTTTT
cdr3_aa: CASSPRSYNEKLFF

cdr3_length: 15
v_call: TRBV28
j_call: TRBJ1-4
clone_size: NA
d_call: NA
cdr3_nt: TGTGCCAGCAGTCCATCTCAGGGATTTAATGAAAAACTGTTTTTT
cdr3_aa: CASSPSQGFNEKLFF

cdr3_length: 13
v_call: TRBV6-5
j_call: TRBJ1-5
clone_size: NA
d_call: NA
cdr3_nt: TGTGCCAGCAGATCCGCGGGGAGTCAGCCCCAGCATTTT
cdr3_aa: CASRSAGSQPQHF

cdr3_length: 13
v_call: TRBV3-1/TRBV3-2
j_call: TRBJ2-3
clone_size: NA
d_call: NA
cdr3_nt: TGTGCCAGCAGCCACGGGGGAACAGATACGCAGTATTTT
cdr3_aa: CASSHGGTDTQYF

cdr3_length: 16
v_call: TRBV28
j_call: TRBJ1-5
clone_size: NA
d_call: NA
cdr3_nt: TGTGCCAGCAGTTTAGATGGGGCCCCCCGACATCAGCCCCAGCATTTT
cdr3_aa: CASSLDGAPRHQPQHF

cdr3_length: 17
v_call: TRBV5-6
j_call: TRBJ2-5
clone_size: NA
d_call: TRBD2
cdr3_nt: TGTGCCAGCAGGTCGGGACGACTAGCGGGGGACCAAGAGACCCAGTACTTC
cdr3_aa: CASRSGRLAGDQETQYF